The present T cell receptor (beta chain) was sequenced within a study of T cell changes during pregnancy in multiple sclerosis. The CDR3 is 15 amino acids. Trimming left V 3 bases short and J 4 bases short, with 15 bases between. The germline V gene has CDR1 LNHDA and CDR2 SQIVND (reference sequence). The table came from immunoSEQ multiplex PCR; TCRdb's copy has only in-frame clones and leaves some out. The sample holds 55,000 to 70,000 clones, around nine tenths seen once. This sequence was found in a female donor in good health, enrolled as a control in a pregnancy study. Sequenced here: peripheral blood, sampled in the third trimester of pregnancy. The V gene is TRBV19, the J gene TRBJ1-2, with D perhaps TRBD1 (6 bases). Here the CDR3 reads CASSMGDKGPYGYTF. CDR3 DNA sequence: TGTGCCAGTAGTATGGGGGACAAAGGCCCCTATGGCTACACCTTC.